This T cell receptor (beta chain) was recorded in a study of control samples from healthy donors and cancer patients (dated by TCRdb to about 2020). The germline V gene yields SGHRS for CDR1 and YFSETQ for CDR2. The germline ends are 21 bases apart after V is trimmed by 4 bases and J by 5 bases. The CDR3 measures 16 amino acids from cysteine to phenylalanine. Just the 48-base CDR3 DNA is kept, in frame starting at base 1. Concerning this clone itself: Its cognate antigen has yet to be identified. Base-call qualities are not available, and no considerably larger clone is one nucleotide away.

The library was made by the immunoSEQ multiplex PCR assay. The table comes from immuneACCESS by way of TCRdb, which keeps in-frame sequences with V and J called. Part of the clones is missing from these tables; in studies checked, under half for an unresolved V gene and the rest for unknown reasons. This sample holds approximately 120,000 clones; around nine tenths were observed only once. The ten largest clonotypes hold roughly a sixth of the sample. This chain joins TRBV5-1 to TRBJ1-2; the D gene is not confidently resolved. The sequence derives from a woman in her forties or fifties in good health. The sequenced sample consisted of blood. The CDR3 reads as follows: CASSDEADKGRYGYTF. The nucleotides read TGCGCCAGCAGCGATGAAGCCGACAAGGGAAGGTATGGCTACACCTTC.